This T cell receptor beta chain was identified during a study of regulatory T cells in long-lasting Graves disease. Background on the study: Over 5 years of antithyroid drugs plus positive TSH receptor antibodies defined persistent Graves' disease.

This CDR3 has 13 amino acids. The V end was cut by 1 base, the J end by 5 bases, with 5 bases between. Germline lookup yields CDR1 MDHEN and CDR2 SYDVKM. Researchers made TCR beta libraries by using iRepertoire HTBI primers and running Arm-PCR on CDR3 regions. As processed by the authors: Identification of gene segments yielded some 62 TRBV and about 14 TRBJ across samples. In TCRdb, the multiplex PCR reads were re-called with MiXCR into one record per CDR3 protein. TCRdb assigned the V and J calls; the authors' analysis was not used. The sample records 450,000 or so distinct CDR3 sequences, more than 20% being singletons. This clonotype was counted many times. Time point: persistent/refractory GD, antithyroid drugs over 5 years with positive TRAb. PBMC-derived RNA was used for the TCR library.

The chain uses TRBV28 and TRBJ2-2; D is ambiguous. This specimen consisted of peripheral blood mononuclear cells (PBMCs), obtained when the disease was refractory, from a patient treated with antithyroid drugs. The clonotype was recovered from a female donor with Graves disease. CDR3 DNA: TGTGCCAGCAGTTTATATGGGACCGGGGAGCTGTTTTTT. Translated: CASSLYGTGELFF.